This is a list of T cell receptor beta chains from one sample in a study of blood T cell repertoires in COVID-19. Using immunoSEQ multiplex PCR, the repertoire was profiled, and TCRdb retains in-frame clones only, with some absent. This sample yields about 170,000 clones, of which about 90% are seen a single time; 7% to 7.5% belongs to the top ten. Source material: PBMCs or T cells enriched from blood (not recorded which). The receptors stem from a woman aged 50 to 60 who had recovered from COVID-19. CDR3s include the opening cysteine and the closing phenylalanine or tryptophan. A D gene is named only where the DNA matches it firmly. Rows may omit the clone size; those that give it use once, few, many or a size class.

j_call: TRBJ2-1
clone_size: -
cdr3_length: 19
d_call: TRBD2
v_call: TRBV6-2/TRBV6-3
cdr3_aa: CASSPGTSGRGVMDNEQFF
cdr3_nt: TGTGCCAGCAGTCCCGGGACTAGCGGGAGGGGGGTTATGGACAATGAGCAGTTCTTC

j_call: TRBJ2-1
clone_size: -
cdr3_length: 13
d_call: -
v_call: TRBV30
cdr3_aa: CAWTGGLRLSQFF
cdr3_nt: TGTGCCTGGACTGGAGGGTTGAGGCTCAGTCAGTTCTTC

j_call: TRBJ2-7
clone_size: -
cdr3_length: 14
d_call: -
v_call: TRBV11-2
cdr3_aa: CASSQGVQGYEQYF
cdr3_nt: TGTGCCAGCAGTCAAGGTGTACAGGGCTACGAGCAGTACTTC

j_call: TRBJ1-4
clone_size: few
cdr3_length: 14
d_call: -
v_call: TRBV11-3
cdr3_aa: CASSRRTANEKLFF
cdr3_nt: TGTGCCAGCAGCCGTCGGACAGCTAATGAAAAACTGTTTTTT

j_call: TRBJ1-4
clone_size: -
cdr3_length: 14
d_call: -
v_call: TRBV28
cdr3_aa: CASNVPGTNEKLFF
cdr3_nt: TGTGCCAGCAATGTTCCGGGGACAAATGAAAAACTGTTTTTT

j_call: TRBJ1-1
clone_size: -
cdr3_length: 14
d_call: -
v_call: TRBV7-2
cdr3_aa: CASSLGGAGTEAFF
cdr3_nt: TGTGCCAGCAGCTTAGGGGGTGCGGGAACTGAAGCTTTCTTT

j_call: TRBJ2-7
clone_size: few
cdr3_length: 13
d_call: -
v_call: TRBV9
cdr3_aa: CASSVASGGEQYF
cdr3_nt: TGTGCCAGCAGCGTAGCTTCCGGGGGCGAGCAGTACTTC

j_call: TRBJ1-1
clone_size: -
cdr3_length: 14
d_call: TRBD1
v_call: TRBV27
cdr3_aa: CASSNDRGPTEAFF
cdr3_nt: TGTGCCAGCAGTAACGACAGGGGGCCCACTGAAGCTTTCTTT

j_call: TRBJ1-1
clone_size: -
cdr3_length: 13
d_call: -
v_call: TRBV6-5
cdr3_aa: CASSYEIGTEAFF
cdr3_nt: TGTGCCAGCAGTTACGAGATCGGCACTGAAGCTTTCTTT

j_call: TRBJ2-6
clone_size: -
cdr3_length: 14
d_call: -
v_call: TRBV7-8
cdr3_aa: CASSLRSGANVLTF
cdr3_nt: TGTGCCAGCAGCTTGAGGTCCGGGGCCAACGTCCTGACTTTC

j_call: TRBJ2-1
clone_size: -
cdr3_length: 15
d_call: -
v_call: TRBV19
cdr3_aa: CASSTDPSSYNEQFF
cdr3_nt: TGTGCCAGTAGTACAGACCCGAGCTCCTACAATGAGCAGTTCTTC

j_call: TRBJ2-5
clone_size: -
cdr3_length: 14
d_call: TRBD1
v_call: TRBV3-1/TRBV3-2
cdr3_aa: CASSHDRVRETQYF
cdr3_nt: TGTGCCAGCAGCCACGACAGGGTCCGAGAGACCCAGTACTTC

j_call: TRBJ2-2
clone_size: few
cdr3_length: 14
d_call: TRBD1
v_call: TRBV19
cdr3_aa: CATSGQGNTGELFF
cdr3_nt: TGTGCCACCTCGGGACAGGGGAACACCGGGGAGCTGTTTTTT

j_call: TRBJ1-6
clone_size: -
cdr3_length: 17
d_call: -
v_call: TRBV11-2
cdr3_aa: CASSSILRGSGNSPLHF
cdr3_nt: TGTGCCAGCAGCTCCATTCTAAGGGGGTCGGGTAATTCACCCCTCCACTTT

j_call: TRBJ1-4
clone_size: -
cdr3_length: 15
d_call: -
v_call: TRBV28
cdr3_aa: CASSLLGRGGEKLFF
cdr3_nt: TGTGCCAGCAGTTTACTCGGGCGCGGGGGTGAAAAACTGTTTTTT

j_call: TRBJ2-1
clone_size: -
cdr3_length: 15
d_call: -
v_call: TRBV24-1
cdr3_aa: CATSDFGRTHNEQFF
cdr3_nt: TGTGCCACCAGTGATTTTGGCCGGACACACAATGAGCAGTTCTTC

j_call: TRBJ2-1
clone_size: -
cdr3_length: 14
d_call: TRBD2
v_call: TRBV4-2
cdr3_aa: CASSQETSGREQFF
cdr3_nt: TGTGCCAGCAGCCAAGAGACTAGCGGGAGGGAGCAGTTCTTC

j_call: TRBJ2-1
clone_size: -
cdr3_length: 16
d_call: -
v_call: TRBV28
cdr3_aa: CASSGPGTLRDNEQFF
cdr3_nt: TGTGCCAGCAGCGGCCCCGGGACACTGAGGGACAATGAGCAGTTCTTC

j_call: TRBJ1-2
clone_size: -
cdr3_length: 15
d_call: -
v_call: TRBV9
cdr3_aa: CASSVGRREGAGYTF
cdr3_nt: TGTGCCAGCAGCGTAGGTCGCAGGGAGGGCGCTGGCTACACCTTC

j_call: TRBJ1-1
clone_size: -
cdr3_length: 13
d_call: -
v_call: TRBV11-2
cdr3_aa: CASSYSEVRGAFF
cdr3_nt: TGTGCCAGCAGCTATAGCGAGGTCCGGGGGGCTTTCTTT

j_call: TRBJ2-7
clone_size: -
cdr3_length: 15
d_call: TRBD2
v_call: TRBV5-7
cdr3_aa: CASAHLGLAAYEQYF
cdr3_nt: TGTGCCAGCGCCCATTTGGGACTAGCGGCTTACGAGCAGTACTTC

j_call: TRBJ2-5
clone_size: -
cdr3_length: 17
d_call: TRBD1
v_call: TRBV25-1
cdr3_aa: CASENYGQGAEGETQYF
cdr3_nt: TGTGCCAGCGAAAACTACGGACAGGGGGCGGAAGGAGAGACCCAGTACTTC

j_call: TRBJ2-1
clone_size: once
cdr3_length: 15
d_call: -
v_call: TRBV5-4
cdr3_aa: CASSTQAGSYNEQFF
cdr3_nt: TGTGCCAGCAGCACCCAGGCCGGCTCCTACAATGAGCAGTTCTTC

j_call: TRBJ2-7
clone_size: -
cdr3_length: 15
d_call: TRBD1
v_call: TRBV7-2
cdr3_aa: CASSPGQGAAYEQYF
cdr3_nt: TGTGCCAGCAGCCCGGGACAGGGAGCGGCCTACGAGCAGTACTTC

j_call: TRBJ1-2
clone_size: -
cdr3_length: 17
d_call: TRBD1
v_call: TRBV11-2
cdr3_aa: CASSLSGTGSSTGGYTF
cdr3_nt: TGTGCCAGCAGCTTATCGGGGACAGGGTCAAGCACCGGAGGCTACACCTTC

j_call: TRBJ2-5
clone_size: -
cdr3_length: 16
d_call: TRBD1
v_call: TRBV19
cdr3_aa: CASSHPQQGAGETQYF
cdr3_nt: TGTGCCAGTAGTCACCCCCAACAGGGGGCTGGAGAGACCCAGTACTTC

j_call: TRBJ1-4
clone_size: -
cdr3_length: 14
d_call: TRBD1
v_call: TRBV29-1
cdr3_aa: CSVEEDRGREKLFF
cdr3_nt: TGCAGCGTTGAAGAGGACAGGGGTCGCGAAAAACTGTTTTTT

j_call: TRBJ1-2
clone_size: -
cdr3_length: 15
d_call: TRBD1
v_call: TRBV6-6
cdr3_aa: CASSYQGAGNYGYTF
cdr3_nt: TGTGCCAGCAGTTACCAGGGGGCGGGAAACTATGGCTACACCTTC

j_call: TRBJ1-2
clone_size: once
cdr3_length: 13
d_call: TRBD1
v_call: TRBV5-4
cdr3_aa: CASSGQGFDGYTF
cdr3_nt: TGTGCCAGCAGCGGACAGGGTTTCGATGGCTACACCTTC

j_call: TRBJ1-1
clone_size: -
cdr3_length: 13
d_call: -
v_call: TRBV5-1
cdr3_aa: CASSLAGRGFSFF
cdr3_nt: TGCGCCAGCAGCTTGGCCGGTAGGGGGTTCTCTTTCTTT

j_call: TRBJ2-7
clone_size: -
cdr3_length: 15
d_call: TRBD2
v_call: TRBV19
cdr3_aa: CASSKTSGNSYEQYF
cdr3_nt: TGTGCCAGTAGTAAGACTAGCGGGAATTCCTACGAGCAGTACTTC

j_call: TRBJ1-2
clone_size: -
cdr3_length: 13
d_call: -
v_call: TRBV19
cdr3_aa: CASSIAPSSLPIF
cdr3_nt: TGTGCCAGTAGTATAGCCCCTTCCAGTTTGCCGATCTTC

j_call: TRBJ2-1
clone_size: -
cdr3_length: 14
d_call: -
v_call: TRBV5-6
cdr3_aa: CASSLTNSYNEQFF
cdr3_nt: TGTGCCAGCAGCTTGACAAACTCCTACAATGAGCAGTTCTTC

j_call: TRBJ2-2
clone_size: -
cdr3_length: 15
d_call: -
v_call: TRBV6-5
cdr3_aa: CASSYLGVGTGELFF
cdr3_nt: TGTGCCAGCAGTTACTTGGGCGTTGGCACCGGGGAGCTGTTTTTT

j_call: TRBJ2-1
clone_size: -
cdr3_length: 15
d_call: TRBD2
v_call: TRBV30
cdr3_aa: CAWSVPSGRVNEQFF
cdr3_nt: TGTGCCTGGAGTGTCCCTAGCGGGAGAGTCAATGAGCAGTTCTTC

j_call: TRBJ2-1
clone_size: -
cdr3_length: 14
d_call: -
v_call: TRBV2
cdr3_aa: CASREGWADNEQFF
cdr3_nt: TGTGCCAGCAGGGAGGGGTGGGCTGACAATGAGCAGTTCTTC

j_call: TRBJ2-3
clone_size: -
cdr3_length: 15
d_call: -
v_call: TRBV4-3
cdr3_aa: CASSQALRGSDTQYF
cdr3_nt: TGCGCCAGCAGCCAGGCTCTTCGGGGTTCGGATACGCAGTATTTT

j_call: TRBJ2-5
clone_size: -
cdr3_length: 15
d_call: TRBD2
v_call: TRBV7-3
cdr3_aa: CASSPLAGGQETQYF
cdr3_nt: TGTGCCAGCAGCCCCTTAGCGGGGGGCCAAGAGACCCAGTACTTC

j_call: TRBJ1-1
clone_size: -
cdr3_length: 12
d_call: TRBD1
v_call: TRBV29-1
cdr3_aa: CSVGTGNTEAFF
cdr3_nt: TGCAGCGTTGGGACAGGTAACACTGAAGCTTTCTTT

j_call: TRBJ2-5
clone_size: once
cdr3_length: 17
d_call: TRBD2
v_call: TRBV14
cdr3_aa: CASSQEFLAGSQETQYF
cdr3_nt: TGTGCCAGCAGCCAAGAGTTTCTAGCGGGTTCCCAAGAGACCCAGTACTTC

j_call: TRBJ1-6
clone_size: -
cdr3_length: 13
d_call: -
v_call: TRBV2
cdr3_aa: CASTGVTDSPLHF
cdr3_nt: TGTGCCAGCACGGGGGTTACGGATTCACCCCTCCACTTT

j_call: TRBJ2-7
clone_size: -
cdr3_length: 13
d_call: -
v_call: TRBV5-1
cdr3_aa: CASSSHREVEQYF
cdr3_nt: TGCGCCAGCAGCTCCCACAGGGAAGTCGAGCAGTACTTC

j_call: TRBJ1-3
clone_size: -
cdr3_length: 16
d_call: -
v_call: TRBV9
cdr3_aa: CASSVTPTVPGNTIYF
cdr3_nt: TGTGCCAGCAGCGTCACCCCGACAGTACCTGGAAACACCATATATTTT

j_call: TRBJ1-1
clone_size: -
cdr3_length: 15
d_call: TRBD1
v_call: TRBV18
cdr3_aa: CASSPRQGVVTEAFF
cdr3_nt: TGTGCCAGCTCACCACGACAGGGGGTGGTCACTGAAGCTTTCTTT

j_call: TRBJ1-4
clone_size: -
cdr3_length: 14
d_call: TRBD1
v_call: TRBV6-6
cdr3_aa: CASSYSRDSEKLFF
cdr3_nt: TGTGCCAGCAGTTACTCAAGGGACAGCGAAAAACTGTTTTTT